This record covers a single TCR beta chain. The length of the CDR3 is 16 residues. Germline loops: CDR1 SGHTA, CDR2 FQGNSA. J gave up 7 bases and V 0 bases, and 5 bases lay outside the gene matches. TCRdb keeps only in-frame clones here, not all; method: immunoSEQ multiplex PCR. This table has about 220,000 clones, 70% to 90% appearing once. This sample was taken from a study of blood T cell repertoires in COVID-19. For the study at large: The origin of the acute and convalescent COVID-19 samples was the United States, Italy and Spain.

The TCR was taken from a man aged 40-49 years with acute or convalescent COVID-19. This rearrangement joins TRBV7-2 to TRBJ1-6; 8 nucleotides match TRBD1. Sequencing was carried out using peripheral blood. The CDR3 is CASSLARTGWNSPLHF. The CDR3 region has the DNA TGTGCCAGCAGCTTAGCCCGGACAGGGTGGAATTCACCCCTCCACTTT.